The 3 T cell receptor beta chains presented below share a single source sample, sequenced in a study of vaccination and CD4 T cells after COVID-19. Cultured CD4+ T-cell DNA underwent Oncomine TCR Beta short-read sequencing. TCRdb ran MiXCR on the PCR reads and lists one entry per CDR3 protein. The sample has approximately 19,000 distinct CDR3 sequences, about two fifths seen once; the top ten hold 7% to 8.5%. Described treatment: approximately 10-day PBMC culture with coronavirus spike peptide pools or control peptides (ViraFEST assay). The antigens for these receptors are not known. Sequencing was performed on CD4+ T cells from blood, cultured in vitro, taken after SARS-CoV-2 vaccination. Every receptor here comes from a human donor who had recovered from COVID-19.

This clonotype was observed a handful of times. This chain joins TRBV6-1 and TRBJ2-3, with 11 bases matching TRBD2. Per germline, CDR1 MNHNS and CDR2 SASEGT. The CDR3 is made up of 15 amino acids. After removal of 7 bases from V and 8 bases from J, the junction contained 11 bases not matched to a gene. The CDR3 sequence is CASTLAGGGHGTQYF. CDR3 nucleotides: TGTGCCAGCACCTTAGCGGGGGGGGGCCACGGTACGCAGTATTTT.

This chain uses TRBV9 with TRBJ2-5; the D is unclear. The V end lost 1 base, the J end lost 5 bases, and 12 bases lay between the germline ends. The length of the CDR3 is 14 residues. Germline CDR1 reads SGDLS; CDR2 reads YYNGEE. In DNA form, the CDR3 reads TGTGCCAGCAGCGTAAGCCACGGGTGGGAGACCCAGTACTTC. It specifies CASSVSHGWETQYF.

CDR3 coding DNA: TGTGCCAGCAGCAAACTGGGACAGACCGCCACAGATACGCAGTATTTT. Protein sequence: CASSKLGQTATDTQYF. The V and J genes are TRBV21-1 and TRBJ2-3; TRBD1, the table's D call, lacks a check against the DNA. TRBV21-1 is marked as a pseudogene. CDR3 length: 16 amino acids.